One sample yielded the 15 T cell receptor beta chains listed below, sequenced in a study of T cell clusters in autoimmune cytopenias. TRB rearrangements were amplified by touch-down multiplex PCR with mixed TRB-A/B primers. TCRdb re-called the multiplex PCR reads; every CDR3 protein appears as one record, without DNA. This repertoire comprises roughly 8,200 distinct CDR3 sequences; its ten largest clones make up 25% to 35%. Some 38,000 genome equivalents of blood DNA were amplified for TRB. The source material was peripheral blood. Every receptor here comes from a human donor with an autoimmune cytopenia or autoimmune hepatitis (not recorded which).

Considering frequency, this clonotype is medium-sized. The rearrangement joins TRBV29-1 to TRBJ1-2; TCRdb picks TRBD1, but there is no DNA to check that call. The CDR3 spans 14 residues. The germline CDR1 and CDR2 sequences are SQVTM and ANQGSEA. CDR3 sequence reads: CSVESPDRNYGYTF. Full variable domain (outside the CDR3, taken from reference TRBV29-1 and TRBJ1-2): SAVISQKPSRDICQRGTSLTIQCQVDSQVTMMFWYRQQPGQSLTLIATANQGSEATYESGFVIDKFPISRPNLTFSTLTVSNMSPEDSSIYLCSVESPDRNYGYTFGSGTRLTVV.

This clonotype is classed as medium-sized by frequency. The V gene is TRBV11-1, the J gene TRBJ2-1. The CDR3 is 13 residues long. Germline V gene data show CDR1 as SGHAT and CDR2 as FQDESV (reference sequence). The CDR3 loop is CASSLTGRNEQFF.

This chain links TRBV7-9 with TRBJ2-7; the D call from TCRdb, TRBD2, cannot be confirmed without DNA. The CDR3 contains 13 residues. Germline CDR1 SEHNR, CDR2 FQNEAQ (reference sequence). CDR3 region: CASSPGGDYEQYF.

The gene calls are TRBV5-6 and TRBJ1-6; the D call of TRBD1 rests on TCRdb alone, since no DNA is present to check it. Germline CDR1 SGHDT, CDR2 YYEEEE. CDR3 size: 13 residues. CDR3 loop: CASSVGGDSPLHF.

CDR3 protein: CASSLRGPGTNEKLFF. V gene TRBV7-6 combines with J gene TRBJ1-4; as DNA is missing, the TRBD1 call by TCRdb cannot be tested. The CDR3 runs to 16 residues. The germline V gene encodes CDR1 SGHVS and CDR2 FNYEAQ.

This clonotype ranks as medium-sized in terms of frequency. This chain links TRBV12-3 or TRBV12-4 with TRBJ2-1; checking the TCRdb D call of TRBD2 is not possible without DNA. The CDR3 contains 15 residues. CDR3: CASSPSGRAYNEQFF.

The CDR3 spells CASSASPSGSSGEQFF. V and J are TRBV19 and TRBJ2-1; the D call from TCRdb, TRBD2, cannot be confirmed without DNA. Germline V lookup: CDR1 LNHDA, CDR2 SQIVND (reference sequence). The CDR3 is 16 amino acids.

The chain recombines TRBV15 with TRBJ2-5; checking the TCRdb D call of TRBD2 is not possible without DNA. This CDR3 has 16 amino acids. In germline, CDR1 is LNHNV, CDR2 YYDKDF (reference sequence). The CDR3 region is CATSSLAGGPRETQYF.

The gene calls are TRBV30 and TRBJ2-5; absent DNA, TCRdb's TRBD2 call cannot be checked. CDR1 GTSNPN and CDR2 SVGIG come from the germline V gene (reference sequence). The CDR3 has 15 amino acids. CDR3: CAWKGPAGGRETQYF.

V gene TRBV13 combines with J gene TRBJ1-3. The CDR3 loop spans 15 amino acids. Germline V gene data show CDR1 as PRHDT and CDR2 as FYEKMQ (reference sequence). Here the CDR3 reads CASSLEQFSGNTIYF.

This CDR3 is CSAGPRRLAGDLQYF. The chain has TRBV20-1 and TRBJ2-7; TCRdb gives TRBD2 as the D gene, but with no DNA this cannot be confirmed. This CDR3 contains 15 residues. CDR1 and CDR2 from the germline V gene are DFQATT and SNEGSKA (reference sequence).

The CDR3 region is CASSGLGGGDTQYF. The chain carries TRBV6-4 and TRBJ2-3; TCRdb's assignment of TRBD2 cannot be checked, as there is no DNA. Germline-derived CDR1 and CDR2 are MRHNA and SNTAGT. There are 14 residues in the CDR3.

This chain connects TRBV27 to TRBJ2-7; the D gene TCRdb calls, TRBD2, cannot be checked with no DNA. This CDR3 contains 14 residues. Germline assignment: CDR1 MNHEY and CDR2 SMNVEV (reference sequence). This chain's CDR3 is CASSLGLGAYEQYF.

This clonotype ranks as medium-sized in terms of frequency. The genes are TRBV15 and TRBJ2-3. This CDR3 spans 15 amino acids. Germline CDR1 reads LNHNV; CDR2 reads YYDKDF (reference sequence). CDR3 amino acids: CATSRRRISTDTQYF.

This chain links TRBV12-3 or TRBV12-4 with TRBJ2-1. The length of the CDR3 is 13 residues. The CDR3 here is CASRHNRFNEQFF.